This T cell receptor beta chain is drawn from a study of blood T cell repertoires in COVID-19. Study background: Collection of acute and convalescent COVID-19 samples took place in the United States, Italy and Spain. Nucleic acid was either cDNA or gDNA, and it came from T cells, B-cell-depleted T cells, or PBMCs.

In the study's own analysis: Counts of nucleated cells, estimated from reference gene primer amplification, were obtained. Assay: immunoSEQ multiplex PCR; the TCRdb copy retains only in-frame clones and omits some. V, J and clone size are those of that table, while D and trimming were read from the DNA. The sample shows under 45,000 clones, more than 70% of them seen only once. V gave up 3 bases and J gave up 4 bases, with 17 bases separating them. The germline CDR1 and CDR2 sequences are DFQATT and SNEGSKA (reference sequence). The CDR3 consists of 15 residues. The receptor was derived from a man aged 55 to 69 with acute or convalescent COVID-19. Sequenced material: peripheral blood. The V gene is TRBV20-1, the J gene TRBJ2-3, with TRBD2 as a possible D gene (7 bases). The CDR3 loop is CSASNYRAGADTQYF. DNA of the CDR3: TGCAGTGCTAGTAATTACAGGGCGGGGGCAGATACGCAGTATTTT.